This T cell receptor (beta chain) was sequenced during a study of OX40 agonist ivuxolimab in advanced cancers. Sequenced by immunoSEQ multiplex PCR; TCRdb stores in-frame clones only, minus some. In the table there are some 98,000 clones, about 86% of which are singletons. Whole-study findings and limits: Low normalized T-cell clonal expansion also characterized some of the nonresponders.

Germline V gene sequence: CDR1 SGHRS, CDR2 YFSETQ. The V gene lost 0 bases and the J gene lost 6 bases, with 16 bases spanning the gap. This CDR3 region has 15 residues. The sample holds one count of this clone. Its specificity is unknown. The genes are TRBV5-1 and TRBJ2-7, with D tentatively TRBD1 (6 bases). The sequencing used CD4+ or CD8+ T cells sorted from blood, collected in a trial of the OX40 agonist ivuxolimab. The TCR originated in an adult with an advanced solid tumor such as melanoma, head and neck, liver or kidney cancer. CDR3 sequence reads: CASSLASTGRGEQYF. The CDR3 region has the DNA TGCGCCAGCAGCTTGGCCTCAACAGGGAGAGGCGAGCAGTACTTC.